This T cell receptor (beta chain) was recorded in a study of a mutant IDH1 vaccine in newly diagnosed glioma. Overall study: The study gave patients eight vaccinations in weeks 1, 3, 5, 7, 11, 15, 19, 23. Therapy received beforehand was radiotherapy, temozolomide, or both, with most patients given both. The treated population exhibited a male proportion of roughly 60%, a female proportion of about 40%, and a mean age of about 40 years.

TCRdb keeps only in-frame clones here, not all; method: immunoSEQ multiplex PCR. Of around 76,000 clones in the sample, more than 80% were seen once. The CDR3 has 14 amino acids. Trimming shortened V by 0 bases and J by 7 bases, and 11 bases separated the two germline ends. Per germline, CDR1 SGHDT and CDR2 YYEEEE. As regards this clone: The antigen remains undetermined.

Noted time point: week 23, last vaccination. Doses of 300 ug of mutant IDH1 20-mer peptide were given with topical imiquimod. Astrocytomas found in donors were new, WHO grade 3 or 4, IDH1-mutant and ATRX-lost. The rearrangement links TRBV5-6 to TRBJ1-5; D may be TRBD1 (6 bases). This clonotype was sampled from a woman aged 45-65 years with glioma. Sequenced here: PBMCs, sampled from a glioma patient whose treatment included an IDH1 peptide vaccine. The CDR3 loop reads CASSLGGATQPQHF. CDR3 DNA sequence: TGTGCCAGCAGCTTGGGGGGGGCGACCCAGCCCCAGCATTTT.